Sequencing of this T cell receptor beta chain was carried out in a study of T cells in Graves' hyperthyroidism and ophthalmopathy. Amplification yielded TCR beta CDR3 regions, with RNA transcripts as the source. First-round RT-PCR with HTBI primers amplified the TCR CDR3 region. TCRdb reprocessed the multiplex PCR reads via MiXCR and lists one record per CDR3 protein. The table shows more than 550,000 distinct CDR3 sequences, with less than 45% occurring only once. The trim removed 0 bases at V and 7 bases at J, leaving 4 bases unmatched. The CDR3 contains 15 residues. The germline gives CDR1 SGHRS, CDR2 YFSETQ. At least ten counts were recorded for this clonotype. Its antigen is unknown. Study findings and constraints: Most thyroid clonotypes expanded above 0.001 were also detected in blood. Before onset, ophthalmopathy was predicted by the model a median around 6 months earlier. The authors' 13 V-J model separated ophthalmopathy from stable hyperthyroidism.

Sequencing was performed on peripheral blood or thyroid tissue (not recorded which). This sequence joins TRBV5-1 and TRBJ1-6; 7 nucleotides agree with TRBD1. The sequence was collected from an adult man with Graves' disease, either hyperthyroidism or ophthalmopathy (not recorded which). The CDR3 here is CASSLDGQENSPLHF. The CDR3 DNA reads TGCGCCAGCAGCTTGGACGGACAGGAGAATTCACCCCTCCACTTT. The complete variable domain, with remaining parts taken from reference TRBV5-1 and TRBJ1-6, reads KAGVTQTPRYLIKTRGQQVTLSCSPISGHRSVSWYQQTPGQGLQFLFEYFSETQRNKGNFPGRFSGRQFSNSRSEMNVSTLELGDSALYLCASSLDGQENSPLHFGNGTRLTVT.